What follows describes a single TCR beta chain. The data are from a study of blood T cell repertoires in COVID-19. Trimming removed 5 bases at V and 8 bases at J, with 19 bases between. Germline V gene lookup returns CDR1 MNHEY and CDR2 SMNVEV (reference sequence). This CDR3 has 15 amino acids. The data were produced by immunoSEQ multiplex PCR, yet TCRdb's version contains in-frame clones alone and is incomplete. Of some 270,000 clones in the sample, about 80% were seen once. Sequencing was done on a sample of peripheral blood. The chain uses TRBV27 and TRBJ2-1; D perhaps matches TRBD2 (6 bases). The clonotype originates from a person aged 70 to 79 with COVID-19, enrolled during active disease. The CDR3 region is CASSPGTYQRDEQFF. DNA of the CDR3: TGTGCCAGCAGTCCCGGGACTTACCAGAGGGATGAGCAGTTCTTC.